Below are 21 T cell receptor beta chains sequenced from a single sample in a study of blood T cell repertoires in COVID-19. Sequencing was performed with immunoSEQ multiplex PCR; in TCRdb, only in-frame clones are kept and a portion is missing. The repertoire holds about 270,000 clones, about 91% seen once, with about 3% in the top ten. Sequencing was done on a sample of PBMCs or T cells enriched from blood (not recorded which). The receptors here all came from a man aged 40-50 years who had been exposed to COVID-19.

V gene TRBV12-5 combines with J gene TRBJ2-5, with 8 bases aligning to TRBD1. Trimming at V came to 3 bases and at J to 5 bases, leaving 11 bases not matched to a gene. Germline values: CDR1 LGHNT, CDR2 FRNRAP. The CDR3 loop spans 16 amino acids. CDR3 in DNA: TGTGCTAGTGGTTTCCTTCGGACAGGGCTGGGGGAGACCCAGTACTTC. Translating it yields CASGFLRTGLGETQYF. The whole variable domain, filled in from reference TRBV12-5 and TRBJ2-5, reads DARVTQTPRHKVTEMGQEVTMRCQPILGHNTVFWYRQTMMQGLELLAYFRNRAPLDDSGMPKDRFSAEMPDATLATLKIQPSEPRDSAVYFCASGFLRTGLGETQYFGPGTRLLVL.

This chain links TRBV24-1 with TRBJ2-7; no definite D call. The ends were cut back, 3 bases at V and 6 bases at J, with 8 bases in the middle. Germline lookup yields CDR1 KGHDR and CDR2 SFDVKD. The CDR3 has 12 residues. Written as DNA, the CDR3 is TGTGCCACCAGTGATCCCCACACCGAGCAGTACTTC. Translation gives CATSDPHTEQYF.

The rearrangement joins TRBV6-1 to TRBJ1-6; weak D call: TRBD1 (5 bases). This CDR3 has 15 amino acids. Trimming removed 1 base at V and 9 bases at J, with 13 bases between. The germline CDR1 and CDR2 sequences are MNHNS and SASEGT. The CDR3 DNA follows: TGTGCCAGCAGTGAAGGACTTCTCGGGGGTTCACCCCTCCACTTT. Translated: CASSEGLLGGSPLHF.

With regard to this clone: The CDR3 ends on some other residue instead of the conserved phenylalanine or tryptophan, so this is likely a read error. No DNA is shown, since the ends of the CDR3 on it are uncertain; the CDR3 is the one TCRdb lists. The chain couples TRBV21-1 to TRBJ1-1; the table's D call, TRBD1, has no DNA check behind it. TRBV21-1 is a pseudogene segment. The CDR3 length equals 18 residues, ends included. CDR3 sequence: CASSPQPGQGDYEGVYEY.

V usage is TRBV2 and J usage is TRBJ2-2, with 7 bases aligning to TRBD1. J lost 5 bases, V lost 5 bases, and 8 bases had no gene match. CDR3 length: 15 amino acids. From germline, CDR1 is SNHLY and CDR2 FYNNEI. The CDR3 nucleotides read TGTGCCAGCAGTAAACGGACAGGATTAACCGGGGAGCTGTTTTTT. It yields the protein CASSKRTGLTGELFF.

The chain is built from TRBV6-2 or TRBV6-3 and TRBJ1-5; D is possibly TRBD1 (6 bases). This CDR3 contains 16 residues. Trimming took off 4 bases at V and 7 bases at J, with 20 bases between the two ends. Germline-derived CDR1 and CDR2 are MNHEY and SVGEGT. CDR3: CASSLPSLLTGQPQHF. The CDR3 DNA reads as TGTGCCAGCAGTTTACCCTCCCTCTTGACAGGACAGCCCCAGCATTTT.

This sequence joins TRBV9 and TRBJ2-2; D is perhaps TRBD2 (6 bases). This CDR3 comprises 15 residues. Germline CDR1 SGDLS, CDR2 YYNGEE. V was clipped by 3 bases and J by 5 bases, with 14 bases between them. Here the CDR3 reads CASSDPGGVTGELFF. CDR3 DNA: TGTGCCAGCAGCGACCCCGGGGGTGTTACCGGGGAGCTGTTTTTT.

This rearrangement joins TRBV11-2 to TRBJ2-7; 7 nucleotides line up with TRBD1. This CDR3 contains 17 residues. After removal of 1 base from V and 0 bases from J, the junction contained 9 bases not matched to a gene. Germline values: CDR1 SGHAT, CDR2 FQNNGV. Here the CDR3 reads CASSLGWRTGDSYEQYF. In DNA, the CDR3 is TGTGCCAGCAGCTTAGGATGGCGGACAGGAGACTCCTACGAGCAGTACTTC.

The CDR3 DNA reads as TGTGCCAGCAGTCGGACAACTAGCAATCAGCCCCAGCATTTT. It translates to CASSRTTSNQPQHF. V and J are TRBV2 and TRBJ1-5, with D perhaps TRBD1 (5 bases). Germline values: CDR1 SNHLY, CDR2 FYNNEI. Trimming removed 5 bases at V and 0 bases at J, with 8 bases between. The CDR3 contains 14 residues.

The chain recombines TRBV19 with TRBJ1-1; D not resolved. The CDR3 covers 15 residues. Germline CDR1 and CDR2: LNHDA and SQIVND (reference sequence). Trimming stripped 3 bases from V and 3 bases from J, with 14 bases between. Here the CDR3 DNA reads TGTGCCAGTAGTATTCTTTGGCGGTCTGACACTGAAGCTTTCTTT. Its protein product is CASSILWRSDTEAFF.

The chain links TRBV4-2 to TRBJ2-3; TRBD1 is a possible D gene (6 bases). Trimming pared 0 bases from V and 3 bases from J, leaving 10 bases between. Germline CDR1 reads LGHNA; CDR2 reads YNFKEQ. The CDR3 extends over 15 amino acids. CDR3 in amino acids: CASSQEDSQTDTQYF. DNA of the CDR3: TGTGCCAGCAGCCAAGAGGACAGCCAGACAGATACGCAGTATTTT.

V and J are TRBV6-5 and TRBJ2-1, with 12 bases fitting TRBD2. Germline CDR1 MNHEY, CDR2 SVGAGI. The CDR3 extends over 15 amino acids. V was pared by 7 bases and J by 8 bases, with 9 bases of the junction left unmatched. CDR3 nucleotide sequence: TGTGCCAGCACCCAACTAGCGGGAGGAGGGGATGAGCAGTTCTTC. Protein: CASTQLAGGGDEQFF.

The chain joins TRBV27 to TRBJ1-2; no firm D call. V gave up 2 bases and J gave up 4 bases, with 8 bases separating them. The germline V gene has CDR1 MNHEY and CDR2 SMNVEV (reference sequence). This CDR3 region has 13 residues. CDR3 protein: CASSLTASYGYTF. CDR3 sequence (DNA): TGTGCCAGCAGTTTAACCGCCAGCTATGGCTACACCTTC.

This clone was counted between two and nine times. The chain couples TRBV6-1 to TRBJ2-2; 7 positions agree with TRBD2. J was trimmed by 1 base and V by 2 bases; bases with no gene match: 7. The CDR3 consists of 17 residues. Germline-derived CDR1 and CDR2 are MNHNS and SASEGT. As DNA, the CDR3 is TGTGCCAGCAGTGAACGACCGGGACTAATGAACACCGGGGAGCTGTTTTTT. Protein sequence: CASSERPGLMNTGELFF.

This chain joins TRBV28 and TRBJ1-2; TRBD1 aligns across 7 bases. J lost 4 bases, V lost 6 bases, and 14 bases had no gene match. CDR3 length: 16 amino acids. CDR1 MDHEN and CDR2 SYDVKM come from the germline V gene. The CDR3 spells CASRLATGHLIYGYTF. In DNA form, the CDR3 reads TGTGCCAGCAGATTGGCGACAGGGCACCTCATCTATGGCTACACCTTC.

This chain links TRBV7-9 with TRBJ1-2, with 7 bases lining up with TRBD1. The germline gives CDR1 SEHNR, CDR2 FQNEAQ (reference sequence). The CDR3 has 13 amino acids. With 5 bases clipped from V and 6 bases from J, the junction kept 6 bases outside the gene matches. In nucleotides, the CDR3 is TGTGCCAGCAGCCATAGGACAGGAGATGGCTACACCTTC. This gives the protein CASSHRTGDGYTF. Using reference TRBV7-9 and TRBJ1-2 for the parts outside the CDR3, the full variable domain is DTGVSQNPRHKITKRGQNVTFRCDPISEHNRLYWYRQTLGQGPEFLTYFQNEAQLEKSRLLSDRFSAERPKGSFSTLEIQRTEQGDSAMYLCASSHRTGDGYTFGSGTRLTVV.

This sequence joins TRBV4-1 and TRBJ1-4; unclear D gene. CDR1 MGHRA and CDR2 YSYEKL come from the germline V gene. V was shortened by 0 bases and J by 3 bases, with 14 bases between the two germline ends. This CDR3 region has 17 residues. The CDR3 here is CASSQDERYSANEKLFF. The CDR3 nucleotides are TGCGCCAGCAGCCAAGATGAGAGGTACTCAGCTAATGAAAAACTGTTTTTT.

This chain links TRBV28 with TRBJ1-5, with a possible D match to TRBD1 (5 bases). The CDR3 has 16 residues. Germline V gives CDR1 MDHEN, CDR2 SYDVKM. V gave up 7 bases and J gave up 1 base, with 17 bases separating them. The CDR3 region is CASKELTGTSNQPQHF. In nucleotides, the CDR3 is TGTGCCAGCAAAGAACTCACAGGAACCAGCAATCAGCCCCAGCATTTT.

V is TRBV5-5 and J is TRBJ2-7, with TRBD2 matching 13 bases. V gave up 4 bases and J gave up 2 bases; unmatched junction bases: 0. CDR3 size: 14 residues. Germline V gene data show CDR1 as SGHKS and CDR2 as YYEKEE (reference sequence). The CDR3 nucleotides read TGTGCCAGCAGCGGGACTAGCGGGACCTACGAGCAGTACTTC. Protein: CASSGTSGTYEQYF.

This clone was found a few times. The chain uses TRBV7-2 and TRBJ2-7; D unclear. The CDR3 spans 13 residues. Germline V gene lookup returns CDR1 SGHTA and CDR2 FQGNSA. The V end was cut by 2 bases, the J end by 7 bases, with 12 bases between. As DNA, the CDR3 is TGTGCCAGCAGCTTAACAGCTATGACGGAGCAGTACTTC. Its translation: CASSLTAMTEQYF.

The chain couples TRBV28 to TRBJ1-3; TRBD1 aligns across 8 bases. In germline, CDR1 is MDHEN, CDR2 SYDVKM. The length of the CDR3 is 13 residues. With 8 bases clipped from V and 3 bases from J, the junction kept 3 bases outside the gene matches. The CDR3 loop is CASSTGVGNTIYF. The CDR3 region has the DNA TGTGCCAGCTCGACAGGGGTTGGAAACACCATATATTTT.